This T cell receptor (beta chain) originates from a study of shared T cell receptors in the human thymus. Germline CDR1 and CDR2: MNHNY and SVGAGI (reference sequence). The V end lost 6 bases, the J end lost 0 bases, and 13 bases lay between the germline ends. The CDR3 extends over 15 amino acids. Clones were sequenced by immunoSEQ multiplex PCR, and TCRdb holds only the in-frame ones, with some missing. The sample gives approximately 580,000 clones, more than 75% of which show up once; about 0.013% is in the top ten. These data also formed part of another study, on human thymus T cells.

The TCR sequence derives from a boy under two years old with a congenital heart defect. The chain has TRBV6-6 and TRBJ2-3; D possibly corresponds to TRBD1 (6 bases). Sequences were obtained from thymocytes. The CDR3 sequence: CASRCNRDSTDTQYF. DNA of the CDR3: TGTGCCAGCAGATGTAACAGGGATAGCACAGATACGCAGTATTTT.